This TCR beta chain emerged from a study of cytomegalovirus exposure and HLA in healthy donors. In regard to this clone: Its antigen is still unknown.

The CDR3 runs 16 residues. The primer mix had 60 Vbeta and 13 Jbeta primers. Assay used: immunoSEQ multiplex PCR; TCRdb lists only in-frame clones, some missing. Of fewer than 150,000 clones detected, roughly 82% appear once; the ten largest clones hold approximately 3.7%. Overall study results and limits: A likely sequencing artifact accounted for one observed cluster of highly shared sequence variants. Later analysis showed TCR association rates varying by HLA locus, highest for DRB1 and lowest for HLA-C.

Sequenced: PBMCs. The rearrangement uses TRBV7-5 and TRBJ2-1; the table's D call TRBD1 went unverified against the DNA. TRBV7-5 is a pseudogene segment. This sequence was found in a human donor in good health. The CDR3 region has the DNA TGTGTCAGAAGCCCCATTAGGGGGAGCTCCTACAATGAGCAGTTCTTC. Its translation: CVRSPIRGSSYNEQFF.